This T cell receptor beta chain was sequenced in a study of T-cell memory formation after mild COVID-19. Study information: TCR clusters largely stayed donor specific.

The CDR3 totals 14 residues. From germline, CDR1 is KGHSH and CDR2 LQKENI. J lost 6 bases, V lost 2 bases, and 2 bases had no gene match. 5'RACE with constant-segment primers built TCRalpha and TCRbeta cDNA libraries with UMIs. One entry per CDR3 protein results from TCRdb running MiXCR on the 5' RACE reads. The sample lists about 180,000 distinct CDR3 sequences, less than 20% occurring once. Comments on this clonotype: The antigen is undetermined.

Findings and limits, study-wide: A subset of responding clones appeared in pre-infection memory, suggesting cross-reactive memory joined. What remained unconfirmed was the SARS-CoV-2 specificity of second-wave clones peaking on day 37.

The rearrangement joins TRBV18 to TRBJ2-7; 12 nucleotides agree with TRBD1. The source is a man between 18 and 35 years old who had mild COVID-19 (a few samples of this study predate the infection). Cell type and time point are not known. The specimen was PBMCs or a T cell subset sorted from them (not recorded which). CDR3 in DNA: TGTGCCAGCTCACCAGGGACAGGGGGCTTCGAGCAGTACTTC. Residues: CASSPGTGGFEQYF.